A single sample is the source of the 20 T cell receptor beta chains below, sequenced in a study of glioma-infiltrating T cells. Amplification of TCR alpha and beta CDR3 regions from RNA used iRepertoire nested multiplex PCR. TCRdb reprocessed the multiplex PCR reads with MiXCR, giving one entry per CDR3 protein. The sample includes 4,300 or so distinct CDR3 sequences, less than 25% of them seen just once. The sequenced material came from glioma tissue, nonneoplastic brain tissue, or PBMCs (not recorded which). These receptors all stem from a human donor with low-grade glioma or glioblastoma, undergoing nonglioma brain surgery, or in good health (not recorded which).

This clonotype is categorized as medium-sized (0.01 to 0.1%). The chain joins TRBV7-9 to TRBJ1-1; D is possibly TRBD1 (6 bases). The V end was cut by 4 bases, the J end by 2 bases, with 11 bases between. CDR1 is SEHNR and CDR2 is FQNEAQ in the germline V gene (reference sequence). CDR3 size: 14 residues. The CDR3 is CASSSGTLNTEAFF. The CDR3 region has the DNA TGTGCCAGCAGCTCAGGGACACTTAACACTGAAGCTTTCTTT.

There are many counts of this clonotype. This chain joins TRBV19 and TRBJ2-5; 10 nucleotides align to TRBD1. The CDR3 loop spans 15 amino acids. Germline trimming cut 10 bases from V and 5 bases from J; bases unmatched to any gene: 13. Germline V lookup: CDR1 LNHDA, CDR2 SQIVND (reference sequence). CDR3 amino acids: CATRPRDRGPETQYF. The CDR3 nucleotides are TGTGCCACTAGACCCCGGGACAGGGGTCCCGAGACCCAGTACTTC.

This clonotype qualifies as medium-sized (0.01 to 0.1%). This rearrangement joins TRBV2 to TRBJ1-6, with 12 positions matching TRBD1. This CDR3 has 15 amino acids. V gave up 5 bases and J gave up 7 bases; unmatched junction bases: 3. CDR1 and CDR2 (germline): SNHLY, FYNNEI. The CDR3 coding sequence is TGTGCCAGCAGTAGGGACAGGGGGCAAAATTCACCCCTCCACTTT. Amino acids: CASSRDRGQNSPLHF.

This clonotype was seen at least ten times. CDR3 amino acids: CASSQGLVSADTQYF. CDR3 DNA sequence: TGTGCCAGCAGCCAGGGACTAGTGAGCGCAGATACGCAGTATTTT. The chain employs TRBV11-2 and TRBJ2-3; 8 bases fit TRBD2. The germline CDR1 and CDR2 sequences are SGHAT and FQNNGV. V lost 5 bases, J lost 4 bases, and 8 bases stayed unmatched. The CDR3 spans 15 residues.

This clonotype was counted a single time. The rearrangement links TRBV9 to TRBJ2-5, with D possibly TRBD2 on 5 matching bases. The V gene lost 0 bases and the J gene lost 2 bases, with 17 bases spanning the gap. The CDR3 loop spans 17 amino acids. CDR1 SGDLS and CDR2 YYNGEE come from the germline V gene. For the CDR3, the DNA is TGTGCCAGCAGCGTAGGAGGTAGAAGCGGCCCTCAAGAGACCCAGTACTTC. Its translation is CASSVGGRSGPQETQYF.

In this sample, this clonotype is medium-sized (0.01 to 0.1%). The DNA of the CDR3 is TGTGCCACCAGAATTACAGCGAACACTGAAGCTTTCTTT. Its translation is CATRITANTEAFF. The chain couples TRBV15 to TRBJ1-1; D remains unclear. The length of the CDR3 is 13 residues. V was clipped by 6 bases and J by 1 base, with 9 bases between them. Germline V CDR1 and CDR2: LNHNV, YYDKDF (reference sequence). The full variable domain, its missing parts supplied by reference TRBV15 and TRBJ1-1, is DAMVIQNPRYQVTQFGKPVTLSCSQTLNHNVMYWYQQKSSQAPKLLFHYYDKDFNNEADTPDNFQSRRPNTSFCFLDIRSPGLGDTAMYLCATRITANTEAFFGQGTRLTVV.

By its share, this clonotype is medium-sized. This chain uses TRBV20-1 with TRBJ1-2; tentative D call: TRBD1 (5 bases). Trimming pared 7 bases from V and 0 bases from J, leaving 15 bases between. The germline V gene encodes CDR1 DFQATT and CDR2 SNEGSKA (reference sequence). This CDR3 is 14 amino acids long. The CDR3 sequence: CSVPPRGTNYGYTF. The CDR3 DNA sequence: TGCAGTGTTCCGCCCCGGGGCACTAACTATGGCTACACCTTC.

The V gene is TRBV29-1, the J gene TRBJ2-3, with D perhaps TRBD2 (5 bases). Germline values: CDR1 SQVTM, CDR2 ANQGSEA. Trimming left V 1 base short and J 5 bases short, with 7 bases between. The CDR3 is made up of 12 amino acids. The CDR3 here is CSVEGGLDTQYF. The CDR3 DNA is TGCAGCGTTGAAGGAGGGCTAGATACGCAGTATTTT.

The sample holds a few counts of this clonotype. The J gene is TRBJ2-7, the V gene TRBV12-3 or TRBV12-4; D may correspond to TRBD1 or TRBD2 (6 bases each). The V gene lost 7 bases and the J gene lost 0 bases, with 10 bases spanning the gap. There are 13 residues in the CDR3. Written as DNA, the CDR3 is TGTGCCAGCACCCGGGGGCTCTCCTACGAGCAGTACTTC. It translates to CASTRGLSYEQYF.

By share, this clonotype ranks as large. The V and J genes are TRBV6-1 and TRBJ2-1; D is perhaps TRBD2 (7 bases). The CDR3 is 15 amino acids. CDR1 and CDR2 from the germline V gene are MNHNS and SASEGT. The V end was cut by 1 base, the J end by 2 bases, with 9 bases between. The CDR3 bases are TGTGCCAGCAGTGAAGAGGGGGGGGCCTACAATGAGCAGTTCTTC. Translation gives CASSEEGGAYNEQFF.

The chain is built from TRBV27 and TRBJ2-7, with 15 bases fitting TRBD2. The CDR3 consists of 14 residues. CDR1 is MNHEY and CDR2 is SMNVEV in the germline V gene (reference sequence). V lost 6 bases and J lost 4; bases outside the gene matches: 1. CDR3 protein: CASRGLAGGYEQYF. For the CDR3, the DNA is TGTGCCAGCAGAGGACTAGCGGGAGGGTACGAGCAGTACTTC.

Details on this clonotype: With a much larger clone just one base away, this may be a read error. The chain is built from TRBV6-1 and TRBJ2-3; either TRBD1 or TRBD2 may fit D (5 bases each). This CDR3 spans 15 amino acids. Germline lookup yields CDR1 MNHNS and CDR2 SASEGT. This chain's CDR3 is CAISETRDAKDTQYF. As DNA, the CDR3 is TGTGCCATCAGTGAGACCCGGGACGCAAAAGATACGCAGTATTTT.

This clonotype is deemed medium-sized (0.01 to 0.1%). The gene calls are TRBV7-9 and TRBJ1-1; a weak D match, TRBD1 (5 bases). This CDR3 has 17 amino acids. Germline CDR1 and CDR2: SEHNR and FQNEAQ (reference sequence). V lost 3 bases, J lost 1 base, and 18 bases lay in between. CDR3 DNA: TGTGCCAGCAGCTTTCGGTCAAGCGGGACCGGGAACACTGAAGCTTTCTTT. Its protein is CASSFRSSGTGNTEAFF.

This clonotype was found many times. V gene TRBV12-3 or TRBV12-4 combines with J gene TRBJ2-2; 7 bases align to TRBD1. Losses at the gene ends were 3 bases for V and 1 base for J; bases not matched to a gene: 5. The length of the CDR3 is 16 residues. CDR3 sequence (DNA): TGTGCCAGCAGTTTCTCCCCAGGGGGGAACACCGGGGAGCTGTTTTTT. It codes for CASSFSPGGNTGELFF.

This clonotype ranks as medium-sized. The chain is built from TRBV7-3 and TRBJ1-2; D may be TRBD1 (5 bases). There are 13 residues in the CDR3. V gave up 2 bases and J gave up 3 bases, with 7 bases separating them. Germline V CDR1 and CDR2: SGHTA, FQGTGA. The CDR3 coding sequence is TGTGCCAGCAGCTTAGGGGGAGACTATGGCTACACCTTC. This encodes CASSLGGDYGYTF.

This clonotype was counted many times. This chain uses TRBV3-1 with TRBJ1-5; no clear D. The germline V gene encodes CDR1 LGHDT and CDR2 YNNKEL (reference sequence). V gave up 4 bases and J gave up 2 bases, with 9 bases separating them. The CDR3 sequence is 14 residues long. The CDR3: CASSPSSGNQPQHF. The CDR3, as DNA: TGTGCCAGCAGCCCTAGCTCCGGCAATCAGCCCCAGCATTTT. Combining the CDR3 with reference TRBV3-1 and TRBJ1-5 gives the whole variable domain DTAVSQTPKYLVTQMGNDKSIKCEQNLGHDTMYWYKQDSKKFLKIMFSYNNKELIINETVPNRFSPKSPDKAHLNLHINSLELGDSAVYFCASSPSSGNQPQHFGDGTRLSIL.

The V and J genes are TRBV2 and TRBJ2-7; TRBD1 is a possible D gene (6 bases). CDR1 SNHLY and CDR2 FYNNEI come from the germline V gene. This CDR3 spans 14 amino acids. Trimming cost V 8 bases and J 9 bases, with 23 bases left between them. The CDR3 nucleotides read TGTGCCAGCCAGACAGGAAACCCCCAGCAGGGGCAGTACTTC. This codes for CASQTGNPQQGQYF. Variable domain in full (rest from reference TRBV2 and TRBJ2-7): EPEVTQTPSHQVTQMGQEVILRCVPISNHLYFYWYRQILGQKVEFLVSFYNNEISEKSEIFDDQFSVERPDGSNFTLKIRSTKLEDSAMYFCASQTGNPQQGQYFGPGTRLTVT.

This clonotype was seen repeatedly, ten times or more. The chain uses TRBV11-2 and TRBJ2-3, with 7 positions matching TRBD2. The CDR3 contains 12 residues. Per the germline V gene, CDR1 is SGHAT and CDR2 is FQNNGV. The V segment lost 5 bases and the J segment 10 bases; nucleotides outside the gene matches: 6. The CDR3 DNA sequence: TGTGCCAGCAGCCTAACGGGACTATCGCAGTATTTT. Its protein is CASSLTGLSQYF.

This clonotype was seen at least ten times. The chain couples TRBV12-3 or TRBV12-4 to TRBJ2-2, with D possibly matching TRBD2 (6 bases). Trimming stripped 6 bases from V and 0 bases from J, with 8 bases between. The CDR3 loop spans 14 amino acids. The CDR3 nucleotides are TGTGCCAGCAGGGGGACTCCGAACACCGGGGAGCTGTTTTTT. This codes for CASRGTPNTGELFF.

This clonotype is classed as medium-sized. This chain joins TRBV20-1 and TRBJ2-3, with D possibly TRBD2 on 7 matching bases. From germline, CDR1 is DFQATT and CDR2 SNEGSKA (reference sequence). V was pared by 5 bases and J by 7 bases, with 16 bases between. The CDR3 contains 13 residues. This CDR3 reads CSAGGGGSNTQYF. CDR3 nucleotides: TGCAGTGCTGGGGGCGGGGGATCAAATACGCAGTATTTT.